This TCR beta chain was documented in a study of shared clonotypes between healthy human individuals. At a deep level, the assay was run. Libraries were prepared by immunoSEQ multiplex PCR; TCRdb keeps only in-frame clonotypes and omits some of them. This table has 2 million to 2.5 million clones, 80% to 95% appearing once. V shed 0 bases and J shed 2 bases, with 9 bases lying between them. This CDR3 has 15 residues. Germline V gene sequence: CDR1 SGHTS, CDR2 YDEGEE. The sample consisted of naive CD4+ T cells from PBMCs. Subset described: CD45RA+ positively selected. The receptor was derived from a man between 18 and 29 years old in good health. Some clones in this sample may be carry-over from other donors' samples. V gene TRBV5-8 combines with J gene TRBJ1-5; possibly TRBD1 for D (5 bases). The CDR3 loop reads CASSLVGLRNQPQHF. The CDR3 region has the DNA TGTGCCAGCAGCTTGGTGGGACTGCGCAATCAGCCCCAGCATTTT. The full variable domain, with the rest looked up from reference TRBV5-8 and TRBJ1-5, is EAGVTQSPTHLIKTRGQQATLRCSPISGHTSVYWYQQALGLGLQFLLWYDEGEERNRGNFPPRFSGRQFPNYSSELNVNALELEDSALYLCASSLVGLRNQPQHFGDGTRLSIL.